These 31 T cell receptor beta chains came from one sample sequenced in a study of cytomegalovirus exposure and HLA in healthy donors. The PCR made use of 60 Vbeta and 13 Jbeta primers. Assay: immunoSEQ multiplex PCR; the TCRdb copy retains only in-frame clones and omits some. The sample has approximately 210,000 clones; around 79% are singletons. Sequencing used PBMCs. The source of these receptors is a woman aged 45-65 years in good health and CMV-seronegative.

V gene TRBV29-1 combines with J gene TRBJ2-5; 12 positions match TRBD1. The J call may not be correct, given that the DNA end is closer to TRBJ2-7. The CDR3 runs 15 residues. Looked up from germline, CDR1 is SQVTM and CDR2 is ANQGSEA. The CDR3 reads CSVEDRGTGGSEQYF. Here the CDR3 DNA reads TGCAGCGTTGAAGATCGCGGGACAGGGGGCTCCGAGCAGTACTTC.

The chain joins TRBV9 to TRBJ2-5; tentatively, D is TRBD1 (6 bases). The end of the DNA aligns better with TRBJ2-7, so the J call may be wrong. Germline V gives CDR1 SGDLS, CDR2 YYNGEE. This CDR3 region has 16 residues. The CDR3 sequence is CASSVGIGAGAHEQYF. CDR3 nucleotide sequence: TGTGCCAGCAGCGTAGGGATCGGGGCAGGGGCCCACGAGCAGTACTTC.

The chain links TRBV5-5 to TRBJ2-2, with 9 bases matching TRBD1. V lost 3 bases and J lost 4; bases outside the gene matches: 1. CDR1 is SGHKS and CDR2 is YYEKEE in the germline V gene (reference sequence). The CDR3 contains 14 residues. CDR3 DNA: TGTGCCAGCAGCTGGACAGGGGTCACCGGGGAGCTGTTTTTT. Translated: CASSWTGVTGELFF.

J is TRBJ2-2 and V is TRBV2; 7 bases are shared with TRBD1. V gave up 6 bases and J gave up 1 base; unmatched junction bases: 5. Germline lookup yields CDR1 SNHLY and CDR2 FYNNEI. The CDR3 totals 15 residues. CDR3 bases: TGTGCCAGCAGCCTCGGGACAGAGAACACCGGGGAGCTGTTTTTT. Translation: CASSLGTENTGELFF.

The chain carries TRBV19 and TRBJ1-1; D is ambiguous. V lost 6 bases and J 5 bases, leaving 19 bases between the germline ends. Germline V gene data show CDR1 as LNHDA and CDR2 as SQIVND (reference sequence). The CDR3 is made up of 15 amino acids. The CDR3 loop reads CASSRPGSPRTEAFF. The CDR3 nucleotides are TGTGCCAGTAGCCGCCCGGGGTCCCCAAGGACTGAAGCTTTCTTT.

The genes are TRBV28 and TRBJ2-7; D possibly corresponds to TRBD2 (7 bases). V shed 3 bases and J shed 0 bases, with 21 bases lying between them. Germline V lookup: CDR1 MDHEN, CDR2 SYDVKM. The CDR3 sequence is 18 residues long. Here the CDR3 DNA reads TGTGCCAGCAGTTTCGTGGGTGGGGGGGGCCGGCTCTCCTACGAGCAGTACTTC. This translates into CASSFVGGGGRLSYEQYF.

The chain links TRBV10-3 to TRBJ2-3; TRBD2 matches at 13 bases. CDR3 size: 18 residues. Germline V gene data show CDR1 as ENHRY and CDR2 as SYGVKD. Trimming took 0 bases from V and 2 from J; bases not matched to a gene: 5. CDR3 residues: CAISESQLAGGNTDTQYF. The DNA for the CDR3 is TGTGCCATCAGTGAGTCCCAACTAGCGGGAGGGAACACAGATACGCAGTATTTT.

This rearrangement joins TRBV5-4 to TRBJ1-2; 12 bases align to TRBD1. The V gene end was trimmed by 4 bases and the J gene end by 3 bases; junction bases not matched to a gene: 7. The CDR3 spans 16 residues. In germline, CDR1 is SGHNT, CDR2 YYREEE (reference sequence). The CDR3 protein is CASSEGQGARYYGYTF. The CDR3 nucleotides are TGTGCCAGCAGCGAGGGACAGGGGGCGCGGTACTATGGCTACACCTTC.

The genes are TRBV19 and TRBJ2-2, with TRBD2 matching over 9 bases. Germline-derived CDR1 and CDR2 are LNHDA and SQIVND (reference sequence). The CDR3 has 14 residues. J lost 0 bases, V lost 8 bases, and 1 base had no gene match. The CDR3: CASERGANTGELFF. The CDR3 bases are TGTGCCAGTGAGCGGGGGGCGAACACCGGGGAGCTGTTTTTT.

The chain links TRBV29-1 to TRBJ2-7; maybe TRBD2 (5 bases). Trimming stripped 6 bases from V and 2 bases from J, with 14 bases between. CDR1 and CDR2 (germline): SQVTM, ANQGSEA. The CDR3 has 13 residues. CDR3: CSVKLARPYEQYF. DNA for the CDR3: TGCAGCGTAAAATTAGCGAGGCCCTACGAGCAGTACTTC.

The chain has TRBV5-1 and TRBJ2-3; 7 nucleotides align to TRBD2. CDR1 is SGHRS and CDR2 is YFSETQ in the germline V gene. With 7 bases clipped from V and 4 bases from J, the junction kept 6 bases outside the gene matches. This CDR3 is built from 13 residues. DNA for the CDR3: TGCGCCAGCTCCGGGAGGCGGGCAGATACGCAGTATTTT. Translated: CASSGRRADTQYF.

The chain has TRBV7-2 and TRBJ2-3, with D perhaps TRBD2 (5 bases). Per the germline V gene, CDR1 is SGHTA and CDR2 is FQGNSA. The CDR3 length is 13 residues. Trimming cost V 4 bases and J 4 bases, with 9 bases left between them. CDR3 bases: TGTGCCAGCAGCTCGGACTTTCCAGATACGCAGTATTTT. This sequence encodes CASSSDFPDTQYF.

The DNA for the CDR3 is TGTGCCAGTAGTATGGGTGGACAGGCAGAGCAGTTCTTC. This gives the protein CASSMGGQAEQFF. J is TRBJ2-1 and V is TRBV19, with 7 bases aligning to TRBD1. V dropped 3 bases and J dropped 10; count of bases not matched to a gene: 6. CDR1 LNHDA and CDR2 SQIVND come from the germline V gene (reference sequence). This CDR3 region has 13 residues. The variable domain in full, completed from reference TRBV19 and TRBJ2-1, reads DGGITQSPKYLFRKEGQNVTLSCEQNLNHDAMYWYRQDPGQGLRLIYYSQIVNDFQKGDIAEGYSVSREKKESFPLTVTSAQKNPTAFYLCASSMGGQAEQFFGPGTRLTVL.

The rearrangement links TRBV6-6 to TRBJ1-1, with D perhaps TRBD1 (5 bases). Per the germline V gene, CDR1 is MNHNY and CDR2 is SVGAGI (reference sequence). Trimming cost V 6 bases and J 0 bases, with 14 bases left between them. The CDR3 loop spans 15 amino acids. The CDR3 loop is CASRDQGSVNTEAFF. The CDR3, as DNA: TGTGCCAGCAGGGATCAGGGTTCCGTGAACACTGAAGCTTTCTTT.

The genes are TRBV5-1 and TRBJ1-2, with TRBD1 identical over 7 bases. Germline CDR1 is SGHRS and CDR2 is YFSETQ. This CDR3 contains 14 residues. V shed 0 bases and J 1 base; nucleotides not matched to a gene: 0. The CDR3, as DNA: TGCGCCAGCAGCTTGGACAGGGGTAACTATGGCTACACCTTC. Translating it yields CASSLDRGNYGYTF.

There are a few counts of this clone. The chain is built from TRBV19 and TRBJ2-4; TRBD1 matches at 9 bases. CDR1 and CDR2 (germline): LNHDA, SQIVND (reference sequence). This CDR3 is 16 amino acids long. Trimming took 2 bases from V and 7 from J; bases not matched to a gene: 9. The CDR3 sequence is CASSILTGTGRNIQYF. The DNA of the CDR3 is TGTGCCAGTAGTATATTGACCGGGACAGGGCGGAACATTCAGTACTTC.

This sequence joins TRBV29-1 and TRBJ2-6; 11 nucleotides agree with TRBD2. The germline gives CDR1 SQVTM, CDR2 ANQGSEA. The CDR3 totals 15 residues. J was trimmed by 4 bases and V by 6 bases; bases with no gene match: 5. Here the CDR3 reads CSVRLAGSGANVLTF. In DNA form, the CDR3 reads TGCAGCGTAAGACTAGCGGGGAGCGGGGCCAACGTCCTGACTTTC.

This clone was counted once. This rearrangement joins TRBV30 to TRBJ1-2; D not resolved. Germline CDR1 reads GTSNPN; CDR2 reads SVGIG (reference sequence). The CDR3 is made up of 11 amino acids. Trimming took off 3 bases at V and 14 bases at J, with 16 bases between the two ends. The CDR3 DNA is TGTGCCTGGAGGGATAGTCACTACGCAACCTTC. This codes for CAWRDSHYATF.

The rearrangement uses TRBV11-1 and TRBJ1-1; D perhaps matches TRBD1 (6 bases). Per germline, CDR1 SGHAT and CDR2 FQDESV (reference sequence). V lost 5 bases, J lost 2 bases, and 12 bases lay in between. This CDR3 contains 14 residues. DNA of the CDR3: TGTGCCAGCAGCAAAACCGGGACAAACACTGAAGCTTTCTTT. This codes for CASSKTGTNTEAFF.

This clone was found once. V gene TRBV5-1 combines with J gene TRBJ2-2; D gene unclear. Germline V gives CDR1 SGHRS, CDR2 YFSETQ. Between the trimmed V and J ends, which lost 2 bases and 4 bases, there was a span of 9 bases. The CDR3 contains 14 residues. The CDR3 coding sequence is TGCGCCAGCAGCTTAAACCGACTCACCGGGGAGCTGTTTTTT. Its translation is CASSLNRLTGELFF.

The chain uses TRBV7-9 and TRBJ2-7; 8 positions agree with TRBD1. The germline V gene encodes CDR1 SEHNR and CDR2 FQNEAQ (reference sequence). The CDR3 is made up of 14 amino acids. After removal of 2 bases from V and 5 bases from J, the junction contained 5 bases not matched to a gene. CDR3 residues: CASSLFGQGDEQYF. The CDR3 region has the DNA TGTGCCAGCAGCTTATTCGGACAGGGAGACGAGCAGTACTTC.

The J gene is TRBJ2-7, the V gene TRBV20-1; no definite D call. Germline values: CDR1 DFQATT, CDR2 SNEGSKA (reference sequence). The CDR3 contains 11 residues. The V end was cut by 4 bases, the J end by 3 bases, with 7 bases between. CDR3: CSATNLYEQYF. CDR3 coding DNA: TGCAGTGCTACTAATCTCTACGAGCAGTACTTC.

This clone was recorded a few times. The chain combines TRBV28 with TRBJ1-5; no definite D call. The V and J ends lost 0 bases and 11 bases respectively, with 14 bases between them. The CDR3 is 14 amino acids. Germline assignment: CDR1 MDHEN and CDR2 SYDVKM. This chain's CDR3 is CASSLWALEASQHF. CDR3 DNA sequence: TGTGCCAGCAGTTTATGGGCCTTAGAGGCATCCCAGCATTTT.

CDR3 sequence: CAAEEDRYYGYTF. DNA for the CDR3: TGTGCCGCCGAGGAGGACAGATACTATGGCTACACCTTC. The rearrangement joins TRBV10-3 to TRBJ1-2; tentative D call: TRBD1 (6 bases). V was cut by 11 bases and J by 3 bases, with 16 bases left in between. Per the germline V gene, CDR1 is ENHRY and CDR2 is SYGVKD. The CDR3 extends over 13 amino acids.

The V gene is TRBV10-3, the J gene TRBJ1-3, with D possibly TRBD1 on 6 matching bases. The germline V gene has CDR1 ENHRY and CDR2 SYGVKD. V lost 3 bases, J lost 2 bases, and 17 bases lay in between. This CDR3 is built from 17 residues. The CDR3 bases are TGTGCCATCAGTGATGAGGGAACAGGGACGGCTGGAAACACCATATATTTT. Amino acids: CAISDEGTGTAGNTIYF.

J is TRBJ2-3 and V is TRBV5-1, with 9 bases identical to TRBD2. V was clipped by 0 bases and J by 6 bases; unmatched bases: 2. CDR3 length equals 14 residues. The V gene's germline CDR1 is SGHRS and CDR2 YFSETQ. The CDR3 sequence is CASSLGGGADTQYF. Here the CDR3 DNA reads TGCGCCAGCAGCTTGGGCGGGGGGGCGGATACGCAGTATTTT.

The rearrangement uses TRBV4-3 and TRBJ1-3; D perhaps matches TRBD1 (6 bases). V lost 2 bases and J 2 bases, leaving 13 bases between the germline ends. The length of the CDR3 is 16 residues. The germline gives CDR1 LGHNA, CDR2 YSLEER. Here the CDR3 DNA reads TGCGCCAGCAGCCAACAAAGGGAGGGGGCTGGAAACACCATATATTTT. The encoded protein is CASSQQREGAGNTIYF.

This chain links TRBV9 with TRBJ1-2, with a tentative D call TRBD1 (5 bases). The length of the CDR3 is 15 residues. The germline V gene has CDR1 SGDLS and CDR2 YYNGEE. Trimming took off 4 bases at V and 5 bases at J, with 18 bases between the two ends. The CDR3, as DNA: TGTGCCAGCAGCTCCTGGGGGGTGACAGAATATGGCTACACCTTC. Its protein product is CASSSWGVTEYGYTF. The full variable domain, in which reference TRBV9 and TRBJ1-2 provide the parts outside the CDR3, is DSGVTQTPKHLITATGQRVTLRCSPRSGDLSVYWYQQSLDQGLQFLIQYYNGEERAKGNILERFSAQQFPDLHSELNLSSLELGDSALYFCASSSWGVTEYGYTFGSGTRLTVV.

The J gene is TRBJ1-4, the V gene TRBV27; no reliable D call. Trimming took 0 bases from V and 5 from J, leaving 7 bases between them. CDR3 length: 14 residues. CDR1 and CDR2 (germline): MNHEY, SMNVEV (reference sequence). CDR3 nucleotides: TGTGCCAGCAGTTTATCTACGGTAAATGAAAAACTGTTTTTT. Translated, it gives CASSLSTVNEKLFF. Full variable domain (remainder filled in from reference TRBV27 and TRBJ1-4): EAQVTQNPRYLITVTGKKLTVTCSQNMNHEYMSWYRQDPGLGLRQIYYSMNVEVTDKGDVPEGYKVSRKEKRNFPLILESPSPNQTSLYFCASSLSTVNEKLFFGSGTQLSVL.

The chain employs TRBV18 and TRBJ2-1; TRBD2 agrees at 8 bases. The V and J ends lost 1 base and 6 bases, in that order; junction bases with no gene match: 11. CDR1 is KGHSH and CDR2 is LQKENI in the germline V gene. CDR3 length equals 17 residues. The DNA of the CDR3 is TGTGCCAGCTCACCACAGACGCCGGGACTAGATGCCAATGAGCAGTTCTTC. Its translation: CASSPQTPGLDANEQFF.

The rearrangement joins TRBV4-2 to TRBJ2-7; tentative D call: TRBD1 (5 bases). The germline V gene has CDR1 LGHNA and CDR2 YNFKEQ. The ends were cut back, 4 bases at V and 1 base at J, with 14 bases in the middle. This CDR3 has 15 residues. The CDR3 bases are TGTGCCAGCAGCCCGCTTTTAGGGGAATCCTACGAGCAGTACTTC. It codes for CASSPLLGESYEQYF.